This T cell receptor (beta chain) was recovered during a study of spatial heterogeneity in lung cancer. Study context: Available follow-up PBMC samples were sequenced, at a median of approximately 24 months post-resection. Alpha-chain sequences were consistently detected in smaller numbers than beta-chain sequences.

Indicated time point: blood at routine non-recurrence follow-up after resection. Unsorted tumor, nontumor lung tissue or cryopreserved PBMC supplied the whole RNA. Each TCR cDNA molecule bore a unique molecular identifier. TCRdb reprocessed the 5' RACE reads with MiXCR, giving one entry per CDR3 protein. The sample yields about 120,000 distinct CDR3 sequences, more than 9% seen once. The TCR comes from a male donor with early-stage non-small cell lung cancer. The sequencing used PBMCs, collected at follow-up.

CDR3 protein: CASSNGASGIGELFF. The CDR3 DNA sequence: TGTGCCAGCAGTAACGGGGCCTCCGGAATCGGGGAGCTGTTTTTT. The chain uses TRBV6-2 or TRBV6-3 and TRBJ2-2; the D call may be TRBD1 or TRBD2 (5 bases each). The CDR3 spans 15 residues. V was clipped by 5 bases and J by 7 bases, with 17 bases between them. Germline V gene lookup returns CDR1 MNHEY and CDR2 SVGEGT.